Listed below are T cell receptor beta chains from one sample, sequenced in a study of blood T cell repertoires in COVID-19. Profiling relied on immunoSEQ multiplex PCR, and the TCRdb table lists in-frame clones only, not all of them. The sample consists of 190,000 or so clones, approximately 87% of them appearing once. Sequencing was done on a sample of peripheral blood. The receptors originated from a man aged 55 to 70 who had recovered from COVID-19. Both conserved end residues are part of each CDR3. A D gene is named only where the DNA matches it firmly. Size values are once, few and many counts, or a class for expanded clones, and some rows have none.

abundance: -
v_gene: TRBV6-5
d_gene: TRBD1
j_gene: TRBJ1-1
CDR3nt: TGTGCCACCGACAGGGGGAACACTGAAGCTTTCTTT
CDR3aa: CATDRGNTEAFF

abundance: -
v_gene: TRBV4-3
d_gene: TRBD1
j_gene: TRBJ1-1
CDR3nt: TGCGCCAGCAGCCAAGGGGACAGGGGGGAAGCTTTCTTT
CDR3aa: CASSQGDRGEAFF

abundance: -
v_gene: TRBV7-2
d_gene: -
j_gene: TRBJ1-3
CDR3nt: TGTGCCAGCAGCACACCGGGACTCCCGGGAAACACCATATATTTT
CDR3aa: CASSTPGLPGNTIYF

abundance: -
v_gene: TRBV2
d_gene: -
j_gene: TRBJ2-2
CDR3nt: TGTGCCAGCACCTTGGAGGCAGGAACGAACACCGGGGAGCTGTTTTTT
CDR3aa: CASTLEAGTNTGELFF

abundance: once
v_gene: TRBV5-1
d_gene: -
j_gene: TRBJ1-2
CDR3nt: TGCGCCAGCAGCTTGCGTGGACACGAGAGGCGTGGCTACACCTTC
CDR3aa: CASSLRGHERRGYTF

abundance: -
v_gene: TRBV18
d_gene: TRBD1
j_gene: TRBJ2-2
CDR3nt: TGTGCCAGCTCACCCTACGACAGGGTAAGGGCCGGGGAGCTGTTTTTT
CDR3aa: CASSPYDRVRAGELFF

abundance: -
v_gene: TRBV7-6
d_gene: -
j_gene: TRBJ2-2
CDR3nt: TGTGCCAGCAGCTCGGTGCAGGGAGGGGAGCTGTTTTTT
CDR3aa: CASSSVQGGELFF

abundance: -
v_gene: TRBV3-1/TRBV3-2
d_gene: -
j_gene: TRBJ2-7
CDR3nt: TGTGCCAGCAGCTACTCCGGGGTAATCTACGAGCAGTACTTC
CDR3aa: CASSYSGVIYEQYF

abundance: -
v_gene: TRBV10-2
d_gene: -
j_gene: TRBJ2-2
CDR3nt: TGCGCCAGCACCCAGGGCACGGGCGCGAACACCGGGGAGCTGTTTTTT
CDR3aa: CASTQGTGANTGELFF

abundance: -
v_gene: TRBV5-4
d_gene: TRBD2
j_gene: TRBJ2-1
CDR3nt: TGTGCCAGCAGCTACTCGACTAGCAGAGAGCAGTTCTTC
CDR3aa: CASSYSTSREQFF

abundance: once
v_gene: TRBV7-2
d_gene: TRBD1
j_gene: TRBJ2-3
CDR3nt: TGTGCCAGCAGAATCCGGACAGGAACAGATACGCAGTATTTT
CDR3aa: CASRIRTGTDTQYF

abundance: -
v_gene: TRBV6-2/TRBV6-3
d_gene: TRBD2
j_gene: TRBJ2-5
CDR3nt: TGTGCCAGCAGTCGAGCGGGGGGGCAAGAGACCCAGTACTTC
CDR3aa: CASSRAGGQETQYF

abundance: once
v_gene: TRBV3-1/TRBV3-2
d_gene: -
j_gene: TRBJ1-1
CDR3nt: TGTGCCAGCAGCCAAGGACAGCGTAACACTGAAGCTTTCTTT
CDR3aa: CASSQGQRNTEAFF

abundance: -
v_gene: TRBV27
d_gene: -
j_gene: TRBJ2-1
CDR3nt: TGTGCCAGCAGGTCCGACTGGAGCCGGCAGTTCTTC
CDR3aa: CASRSDWSRQFF

abundance: -
v_gene: TRBV30
d_gene: -
j_gene: TRBJ1-3
CDR3nt: TGTGCCTGGAGAGAAGTGAGTGCTGGAAACACCATATATTTT
CDR3aa: CAWREVSAGNTIYF

abundance: few
v_gene: TRBV5-5
d_gene: TRBD1
j_gene: TRBJ2-7
CDR3nt: TGTGCCAGCAGACCTGGACAGGGACACGAGCAGTACTTC
CDR3aa: CASRPGQGHEQYF

abundance: few
v_gene: TRBV10-3
d_gene: -
j_gene: TRBJ1-1
CDR3nt: TGTGCCATCAGTGAGTCTCAGGCTGAAGCTTTCTTT
CDR3aa: CAISESQAEAFF

abundance: once
v_gene: TRBV5-4
d_gene: -
j_gene: TRBJ2-5
CDR3nt: TGTGCCAGCAGCTCTCCGGGACACCTAGAGGAGACCCAGTACTTC
CDR3aa: CASSSPGHLEETQYF

abundance: -
v_gene: TRBV11-3
d_gene: -
j_gene: TRBJ2-2
CDR3nt: TGTGCCAGCAGCTTAGCAGGGACACTTACCGGGGAGCTGTTTTTT
CDR3aa: CASSLAGTLTGELFF

abundance: few
v_gene: TRBV18
d_gene: -
j_gene: TRBJ1-5
CDR3nt: TGTGCCAGCTCACTCCCTTCAGGGCGAAATCAGCCCCAGCATTTT
CDR3aa: CASSLPSGRNQPQHF

abundance: -
v_gene: TRBV18
d_gene: TRBD1
j_gene: TRBJ2-7
CDR3nt: TGTGCCAGCTCACCAACCGCAGGGGGCGGCTACGAGCAGTACTTC
CDR3aa: CASSPTAGGGYEQYF

abundance: -
v_gene: TRBV19
d_gene: TRBD1
j_gene: TRBJ1-6
CDR3nt: TGTGCCACCCTGCCAGGGGGATATAATTCACCCCTCCACTTT
CDR3aa: CATLPGGYNSPLHF

abundance: -
v_gene: TRBV15
d_gene: -
j_gene: TRBJ1-2
CDR3nt: TGTGCCACCAGCAGATGGAGGGACGGATTCGGCTACACCTTC
CDR3aa: CATSRWRDGFGYTF

abundance: -
v_gene: TRBV14
d_gene: TRBD1
j_gene: TRBJ2-1
CDR3nt: TGTGCCAGCAGCCAAGATACGGACAGGGTGGTCCACAATGAGCAGTTCTTC
CDR3aa: CASSQDTDRVVHNEQFF

abundance: -
v_gene: TRBV19
d_gene: -
j_gene: TRBJ2-3
CDR3nt: TGTGCCAGTAGAAAGCCTGGCACAGATACGCAGTATTTT
CDR3aa: CASRKPGTDTQYF

abundance: -
v_gene: TRBV5-6
d_gene: -
j_gene: TRBJ2-1
CDR3nt: TGTGCCAGCAGCCAAGCGGGTCCCAACAATGAGCAGTTCTTC
CDR3aa: CASSQAGPNNEQFF

abundance: -
v_gene: TRBV12-3/TRBV12-4
d_gene: -
j_gene: TRBJ2-7
CDR3nt: TGTGCCAGCAGTTTAATCGGGGGCGAGCAGTACTTC
CDR3aa: CASSLIGGEQYF

abundance: -
v_gene: TRBV28
d_gene: TRBD2
j_gene: TRBJ2-3
CDR3nt: TGTGCCAGCAGTTTATGGGCTAGCGGTAAAGATACGCAGTATTTT
CDR3aa: CASSLWASGKDTQYF

abundance: once
v_gene: TRBV11-2
d_gene: TRBD1
j_gene: TRBJ2-7
CDR3nt: TGTGCCAGCAGCTTGGGACAGGGCTACTCCTACGAGCAGTACTTC
CDR3aa: CASSLGQGYSYEQYF

abundance: -
v_gene: TRBV5-1
d_gene: -
j_gene: TRBJ2-1
CDR3nt: TGCGCCAGCAGCTTGATTCTAGGGGCCGGTGAGCAGTTCTTC
CDR3aa: CASSLILGAGEQFF

abundance: -
v_gene: TRBV5-8
d_gene: -
j_gene: TRBJ1-5
CDR3nt: TGTGCCAGCAGCACCGGACAGAGTCGTAGCAATCAGCCCCAGCATTTT
CDR3aa: CASSTGQSRSNQPQHF

abundance: -
v_gene: TRBV4-2
d_gene: -
j_gene: TRBJ1-1
CDR3nt: TGTGCCAGCAGCCAAGATAGTGGACAAGGGGAAGCTTTCTTT
CDR3aa: CASSQDSGQGEAFF

abundance: -
v_gene: TRBV3-1/TRBV3-2
d_gene: TRBD2
j_gene: TRBJ2-1
CDR3nt: TGTGCCAGCAGTAAGGGACTAGCGGGAGTGGGCGATGAGCAGTTCTTC
CDR3aa: CASSKGLAGVGDEQFF

abundance: -
v_gene: TRBV6-6
d_gene: -
j_gene: TRBJ2-7
CDR3nt: TGTGCCAGCAGTTCCCCACCGGTTGAAGACGAGCAGTACTTC
CDR3aa: CASSSPPVEDEQYF

abundance: -
v_gene: TRBV27
d_gene: -
j_gene: TRBJ2-2
CDR3nt: TGTGCCAGCAGATACAGGGGAGGCACCGGGGAGCTGTTTTTT
CDR3aa: CASRYRGGTGELFF

abundance: few
v_gene: TRBV10-3
d_gene: TRBD2
j_gene: TRBJ2-5
CDR3nt: TGTGCCATCAGTGAGTCGACCAGCGGGGGATTCCAAGAGACCCAGTACTTC
CDR3aa: CAISESTSGGFQETQYF

abundance: -
v_gene: TRBV18
d_gene: -
j_gene: TRBJ1-3
CDR3nt: TGTGCCAGCTCACCACAGGGGCCTGGAAACACCATATATTTT
CDR3aa: CASSPQGPGNTIYF

abundance: -
v_gene: TRBV15
d_gene: TRBD2
j_gene: TRBJ2-1
CDR3nt: TGTGCCACCAGCAGCCGGGAGGGCCATTGGGAGCAGTTCTTC
CDR3aa: CATSSREGHWEQFF

abundance: -
v_gene: TRBV4-3
d_gene: -
j_gene: TRBJ1-2
CDR3nt: TGCGCCAGCAGCCAAGATAGTTTCAGGGCCTCTGGCTACACCTTC
CDR3aa: CASSQDSFRASGYTF

abundance: -
v_gene: TRBV5-1
d_gene: -
j_gene: TRBJ2-7
CDR3nt: TGCGCCAGCAGACCTCTTTTTGCGGCAGCTTTCCACGAGCAGTACTTC
CDR3aa: CASRPLFAAAFHEQYF